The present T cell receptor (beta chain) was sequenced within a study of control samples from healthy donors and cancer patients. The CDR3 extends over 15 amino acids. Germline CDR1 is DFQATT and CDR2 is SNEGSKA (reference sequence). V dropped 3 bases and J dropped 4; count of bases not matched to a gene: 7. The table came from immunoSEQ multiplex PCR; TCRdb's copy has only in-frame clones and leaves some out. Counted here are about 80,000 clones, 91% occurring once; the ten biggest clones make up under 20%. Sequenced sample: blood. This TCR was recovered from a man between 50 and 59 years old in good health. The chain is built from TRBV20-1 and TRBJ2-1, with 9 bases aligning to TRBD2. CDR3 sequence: CSASQLAGIYNEQFF. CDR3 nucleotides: TGCAGTGCTAGTCAACTAGCGGGTATATACAATGAGCAGTTCTTC.